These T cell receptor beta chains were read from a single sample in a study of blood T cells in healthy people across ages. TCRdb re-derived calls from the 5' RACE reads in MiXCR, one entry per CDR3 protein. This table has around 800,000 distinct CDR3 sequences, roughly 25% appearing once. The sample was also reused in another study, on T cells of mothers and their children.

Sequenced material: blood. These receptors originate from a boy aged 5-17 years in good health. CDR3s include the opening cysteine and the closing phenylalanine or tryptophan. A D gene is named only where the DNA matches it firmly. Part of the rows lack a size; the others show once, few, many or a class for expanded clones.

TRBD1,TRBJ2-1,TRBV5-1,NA,CASSLRQGRGDEQFF,TGCGCCAGCAGCTTACGACAGGGAAGGGGAGATGAGCAGTTCTTC
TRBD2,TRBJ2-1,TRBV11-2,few,CASSITSGGANEQFF,TGTGCCAGCAGCATCACTAGCGGGGGGGCGAATGAGCAGTTCTTC
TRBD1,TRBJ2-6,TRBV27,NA,CASSPGQLPVSGANVLTF,TGTGCCAGCAGTCCGGGACAGCTTCCCGTCTCTGGGGCCAACGTCCTGACTTTC
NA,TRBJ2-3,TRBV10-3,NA,CAIHQEGGGTDTQYF,TGTGCCATCCACCAGGAGGGCGGGGGCACAGATACGCAGTATTTT
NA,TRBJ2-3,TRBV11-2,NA,CASSLVALTDTQYF,TGTGCCAGCAGCCTTGTAGCGCTCACAGATACGCAGTATTTT
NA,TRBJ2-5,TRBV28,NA,CASSLPGISKTQYF,TGTGCCAGCAGTTTGCCAGGCATATCGAAGACCCAGTACTTC
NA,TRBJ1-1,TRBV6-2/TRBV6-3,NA,CASSYGSTTEAFF,TGTGCCAGCAGTTACGGGTCCACGACTGAAGCTTTCTTT
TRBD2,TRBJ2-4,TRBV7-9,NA,CASSSNGGTSGGPRRAKNIQYF,TGTGCCAGCAGCTCCAACGGGGGGACTAGCGGGGGCCCCCGGAGAGCCAAAAACATTCAGTACTTC
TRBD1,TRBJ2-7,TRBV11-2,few,CASSLRSVGYGTGSLVGDYEQYF,TGTGCCAGCAGCTTAAGATCCGTGGGTTACGGGACAGGGTCGCTGGTTGGGGATTACGAGCAGTACTTC
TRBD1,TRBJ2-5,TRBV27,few,CASSEMKDAGQGAQETQYF,TGTGCCAGCAGTGAGATGAAGGATGCGGGACAGGGAGCCCAAGAGACCCAGTACTTC
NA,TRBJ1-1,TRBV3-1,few,CASSPSRTEAFF,TGTGCCAGCAGCCCATCAAGGACTGAAGCTTTCTTT
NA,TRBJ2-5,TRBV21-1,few,CASSKFSRRGRQETQYF,TGTGCCAGCAGCAAATTCTCACGACGGGGCCGCCAAGAGACCCAGTACTTC
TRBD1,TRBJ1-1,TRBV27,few,CASSVMGQLNTEAFF,TGTGCCAGCAGTGTTATGGGACAGCTGAACACTGAAGCCTTCTTT
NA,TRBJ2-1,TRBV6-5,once,CASSSNIPWLGYNEQFF,TGTGCCAGCAGTTCCAACATACCGTGGTTGGGGTACAATGAGCAGTTCTTC
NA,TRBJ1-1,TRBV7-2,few,CASSLIRPEAFF,TGTGCCAGCAGCTTAATACGGCCTGAAGCTTTCTTT
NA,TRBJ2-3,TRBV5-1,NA,CASSLELGDDTQYF,TGCGCCAGCAGCTTGGAATTGGGCGACGATACGCAGTATTTT
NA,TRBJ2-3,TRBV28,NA,CASSFQSRDTQYF,TGTGCCAGCAGTTTTCAGTCGAGAGATACGCAGTATTTT
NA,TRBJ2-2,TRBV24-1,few,CATSDHPPRGRTGELFF,TGTGCCACCAGTGACCACCCACCTCGGGGGAGAACCGGGGAGCTGTTTTTT
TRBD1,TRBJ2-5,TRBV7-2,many,CASSLGDRGRETQYF,TGTGCCAGCAGCTTAGGGGACAGGGGGCGGGAGACCCAGTACTTC
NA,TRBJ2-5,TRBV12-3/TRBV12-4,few,CASSLALGIGYF,TGTGCCAGCAGTTTAGCGCTTGGGATTGGGTACTTC
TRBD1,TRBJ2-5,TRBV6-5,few,CASTRGTGQETQYF,TGTGCCAGCACCCGCGGGACAGGGCAAGAGACCCAGTACTTC
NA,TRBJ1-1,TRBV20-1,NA,CSATPRGRGAFF,TGCAGTGCTACCCCCCGGGGCAGAGGGGCTTTCTTT
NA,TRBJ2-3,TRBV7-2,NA,CASRYTAGTDTQYF,TGTGCCAGCAGGTATACTGCGGGAACAGATACGCAGTATTTT
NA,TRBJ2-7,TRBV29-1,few,CSVENGAPYEQYF,TGCAGCGTTGAAAATGGGGCCCCCTACGAGCAGTACTTC
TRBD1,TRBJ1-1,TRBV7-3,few,CASSSGQGANTEAFF,TGTGCCAGCAGCTCCGGACAGGGCGCTAACACTGAAGCTTTCTTT
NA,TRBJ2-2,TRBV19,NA,CASSILRTGATGELFF,TGTGCCAGTAGTATTTTGCGAACAGGCGCCACCGGGGAGCTGTTTTTT
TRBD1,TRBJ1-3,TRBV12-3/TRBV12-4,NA,CASSQTGGGNTIYF,TGTGCCAGCAGCCAGACAGGGGGCGGAAACACCATATATTTT
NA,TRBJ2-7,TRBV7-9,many,CASSRDRATTEQYF,TGTGCCAGCAGCCGGGACCGAGCGACTACGGAGCAGTACTTC
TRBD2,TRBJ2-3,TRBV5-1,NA,CASSVGGNPTDTQYF,TGCGCCAGCAGCGTCGGGGGGAACCCCACAGATACGCAGTATTTT
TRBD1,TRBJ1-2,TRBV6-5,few,CASTRTGARGYTF,TGTGCCAGCACCCGGACAGGGGCACGGGGCTACACCTTC
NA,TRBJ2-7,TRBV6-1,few,CASSDRLYEQYF,TGTGCCAGCAGTGATCGCCTCTACGAGCAGTACTTC
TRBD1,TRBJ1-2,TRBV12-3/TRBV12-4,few,CASRTGTGPDYGYTF,TGTGCCAGCAGAACCGGGACAGGGCCTGACTATGGCTACACCTTC
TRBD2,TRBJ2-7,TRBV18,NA,CASSPPGVAGAYEQYF,TGTGCCAGCTCACCACCGGGGGTAGCGGGGGCATACGAGCAGTACTTC